This TCR beta chain was recovered during a study of vaccination effects on CD4 cells after COVID-19 (dated by TCRdb to about 2022). Regarding the study in general: Participants received two doses of either the BNT162b2 or the mRNA-1273 mRNA SARS-CoV-2 vaccine. SARS-CoV-2 spike-specific CD4+ TCR repertoires from before and after mRNA vaccination were compared in COVID-19 convalescent patients and in infection-naive vaccine recipients. Altogether, roughly 10 COVID-19 convalescent patients and several SARS-CoV-2-naive healthy vaccine recipients made up the full study. In the study, cultures from other donors were sequenced using the Oncomine TCR Beta short-read assay on an Illumina iSeq 100.

As for this clone: What this receptor recognizes is not known. No much larger clone exists at a distance of one base, and base qualities are not known.

In the ViraFEST assay, PBMC were stimulated with viral peptide pools, and TCR sequencing was then used to find antigen-specific CD4+ T cell clonotypes based on their expansion. After less than eleven days of culture, CD4+ T cells were isolated with the EasySep CD4+ T cell isolation kit. None of the healthy vaccine recipients had a prior SARS-CoV-2 infection, which was confirmed by nucleocapsid antibody tests that came back negative both before and after vaccination. About 2 million PBMC per well were cultured in IMDM with around 5% human AB serum, roughly 10 IU/ml IL-2 and gentamicin, plus 10 ug/ml peptides. Half of the culture medium was replaced with fresh IL-2-containing medium on days 3 and 7. Unless noted otherwise, every peptide stimulation condition was cultured in triplicate wells. PBMC were separated from whole blood using Ficoll-Paque Plus gradient centrifugation and were then either cryopreserved at -140C or used fresh. The overlapping peptide pools covered the spike proteins of SARS-CoV-2 and of the common cold coronaviruses HCoV-NL63, HCoV-OC43 and HCoV-229E. Genomic DNA was extracted from cultured CD4+ T cells with the QIAamp micro DNA kit.

Libraries were made using the immunoSEQ multiplex PCR assay. DNA from the cultured and isolated CD4+ T cells underwent TCR beta CDR3 sequencing. For the original study's pipeline: Non-productive TCR sequences were discarded, and reads were trimmed to the CDR3 region, with only CDR3s of 7 or more amino acids retained. Antigen-specific clonotypes were identified using the MANAFEST web app by comparison of expansion in peptide wells against reference cultures. Positive clones required FDR<0.05 expansion versus reference and all other wells, odds ratio above 5, and frequency above 0.1% in two replicate wells. A clonotype was called cross-reactive if it was significantly expanded both in SARS-CoV-2 spike wells and in at least one common cold coronavirus spike condition. Levenshtein distance calculated with the stringdist R package was used to assess CDR3 similarity, and unrooted trees were constructed with ape in R 3.6.1. What TCRdb holds here is the immuneACCESS table cut down to in-frame rearrangements. Part of the clones is not present; checked against another copy, under half of the missing clones reflect an unresolved V gene, and the others are unexplained. V, J and clone size were drawn from that table, and D and trimming were deduced from the DNA. In all, the sample holds about 73,000 clones, and 60% to 85% of those were seen once. Approximately 10% of the sample is in the top ten clones.

V is cut back by 0 bases and J by 7 bases, with 18 bases in the junction unmatched. Taken from the germline V gene (reference sequence), the CDR1 and CDR2 loops are SSHAT and FNYEAQ. Measured from the cysteine to the valine, the CDR3 is 19 residues long. The sequence is cut down to CDR3 DNA, 57 bases in frame from base 1. Overall study outcomes, separate from this receptor: In healthy vaccine recipients, vaccine-induced clones were almost all SARS-CoV-2 mono-reactive, with only 1 of 255 cross-reactive with common cold coronaviruses. The study was limited by a small number of convalescent patients, and early post-infection timepoints were lacking. Marked clonal contraction was observed in both infection-induced and vaccine-induced clones at late post-vaccination timepoints, consistent with waning T cell responses.

The sequence joins TRBV7-7 to TRBJ2-7; TRBD1 matches 10 bases in the middle. The source of this sequence is a human donor who received a COVID-19 vaccine. The source was CD4+ T cells from PBMCs cultured with SARS-CoV-2 spike peptides, collected before COVID-19 vaccination. Sample cell subset or site, as interpreted from the label and publication: SARS-CoV-2 spike overlapping peptide pool stimulation. CDR3 loop: CASSLAVEGLGTGDGEQYV. The sequence in DNA is TGTGCCAGCAGCTTAGCGGTTGAAGGACTCGGGACAGGGGACGGGGAGCAGTACGTC.